Included here is one TCR beta chain sequence, with context. This sample was included in a study of shared clonotypes between healthy human individuals. TCRdb's copy holds only in-frame clones and misses some; the assay was immunoSEQ multiplex PCR. Of 2 million or so clones in the sample, 85% to 95% were seen once. Specimen: naive CD4+ T cells sorted from blood. This sample's subset: CD45RA+ positively selected. The clonotype originates from a man in his late teens or twenties in good health.

CDR3 DNA: TGTGCCAGCACCGGACAGGCTCCCTACGAGCAGTACTTC. It is translated as CASTGQAPYEQYF. The rearrangement joins TRBV6-5 to TRBJ2-7; 7 nucleotides align to TRBD1. Germline CDR1 and CDR2: MNHEY and SVGAGI. J gave up 2 bases and V 7 bases, and 5 bases lay outside the gene matches. The CDR3 sequence is 13 residues long.